This T cell receptor beta chain stems from a study of cytomegalovirus exposure and HLA in healthy donors. General study findings and limits: A later analysis linked a missense DCLRE1C variant to TCR beta V- and J-gene trimming.

Amplification used 60 Vbeta primers and 13 Jbeta primers. Sequenced by immunoSEQ multiplex PCR; TCRdb stores in-frame clones only, minus some. Seen here are over 250,000 clones, roughly 90% observed once, and the top ten hold almost 4%. This clone was detected once. As yet, its antigen is unknown. Germline CDR1 reads LGHNA; CDR2 reads YSLEER. The CDR3 has 15 residues. The V and J ends lost 0 bases and 4 bases, in that order; junction bases with no gene match: 2. J is TRBJ2-1 and V is TRBV4-3, with 8 nucleotides matching TRBD1. The TCR comes from a man aged 35 to 55 in good health and CMV-seropositive. Material for sequencing was PBMCs. The CDR3 DNA reads TGCGCCAGCAGCCAAGACAGGGGGCGGTACAATGAGCAGTTCTTC. Protein product: CASSQDRGRYNEQFF.